What follows are 14 T cell receptor beta chains derived from one specimen sequenced in a study of T cell repertoires in cytomegalovirus infection. TCRdb recomputed calls from the reads with MiXCR, one row per CDR3 protein. The sample includes around 530,000 distinct CDR3 sequences, more than 15% of them seen just once. Sequencing was performed on CD8+ T cells from PBMCs. Receptors were obtained from a human donor in good health (CMV status not recorded). Some clones in this sample may be carry-over from other donors' samples.

This clonotype has ten or more counts. The chain employs TRBV4-1 and TRBJ2-2; no firm D call. CDR1 and CDR2 from the germline V gene are MGHRA and YSYEKL. V gave up 1 base and J gave up 6 bases, with 3 bases separating them. CDR3 length equals 12 residues. Here the CDR3 reads CASSQGSGELFF. In DNA form, the CDR3 reads TGCGCCAGCAGCCAAGGTTCCGGGGAGCTGTTTTTT.

CDR3 protein: CASSYSTGAPHNEQFF. For the CDR3, the DNA is TGTGCCAGCAGTTACTCGACAGGGGCCCCCCACAATGAGCAGTTCTTC. The chain is built from TRBV6-6 and TRBJ2-1; 8 bases are shared with TRBD1. The CDR3 consists of 16 residues. The trim removed 0 bases at V and 5 bases at J, leaving 6 bases unmatched. Germline loops: CDR1 MNHNY, CDR2 SVGAGI (reference sequence).

This clonotype has at least ten counts. This sequence joins TRBV2 and TRBJ2-3; TRBD2 matches at 9 bases. The V gene end was trimmed by 6 bases and the J gene end by 0 bases; junction bases not matched to a gene: 4. The CDR3 consists of 15 residues. Germline V gene lookup returns CDR1 SNHLY and CDR2 FYNNEI. For the CDR3, the DNA is TGTGCCAGCAGATGGACTAGCGCTAGCACAGATACGCAGTATTTT. Its protein is CASRWTSASTDTQYF.

This clonotype was picked up many times. J is TRBJ2-2 and V is TRBV6-1; D not certain. Per germline, CDR1 MNHNS and CDR2 SASEGT. The V and J ends lost 7 bases and 0 bases respectively, with 6 bases between them. The CDR3 covers 13 residues. Here the CDR3 reads CASKPTNTGELFF. The DNA for the CDR3 is TGTGCCAGCAAACCGACGAACACCGGGGAGCTGTTTTTT.

This clonotype came up a few times. The CDR3 region is CSARDWTGELFF. For the CDR3, the DNA is TGCAGTGCTAGAGATTGGACCGGGGAGCTGTTTTTT. The J gene is TRBJ2-2, the V gene TRBV20-1, with D hard to call. The length of the CDR3 is 12 residues. Germline V gene lookup returns CDR1 DFQATT and CDR2 SNEGSKA (reference sequence). Trimming cost V 0 bases and J 5 bases, with 4 bases left between them.

This clonotype has ten or more counts. J is TRBJ2-3 and V is TRBV11-1; 9 bases fit TRBD1. V was pared by 5 bases and J by 2 bases, with 5 bases of the junction left unmatched. CDR1 and CDR2 from the germline V gene are SGHAT and FQDESV (reference sequence). The CDR3 length is 15 residues. CDR3 nucleotides: TGTGCCAGCAGCCCGGGACAGGGTAACACAGATACGCAGTATTTT. Translated, it gives CASSPGQGNTDTQYF. The complete variable domain, with remaining parts taken from reference TRBV11-1 and TRBJ2-3, reads EAEVAQSPRYKITEKSQAVAFWCDPISGHATLYWYRQILGQGPELLVQFQDESVVDDSQLPKDRFSAERLKGVDSTLKIQPAELGDSAMYLCASSPGQGNTDTQYFGPGTRLTVL.

This clonotype has a count of ten or more. J is TRBJ2-4 and V is TRBV7-3, with TRBD2 identical over 7 bases. CDR3 length: 17 residues. V shed 6 bases, J shed 0 bases, and the junction held 11 bases outside the gene matches. CDR1 and CDR2 (germline): SGHTA, FQGTGA. The chain's CDR3 is CASREGRALGAKNIQYF. As DNA, the CDR3 is TGTGCCAGCAGGGAAGGGAGGGCCCTCGGAGCCAAAAACATTCAGTACTTC.

V and J are TRBV19 and TRBJ2-7; no definite D call. Trimming left V 5 bases short and J 4 bases short, with 12 bases between. This CDR3 has 13 amino acids. Germline-derived CDR1 and CDR2 are LNHDA and SQIVND (reference sequence). The CDR3 nucleotides are TGTGCCAGTAGTCCTCAGTTGGGTTACGAGCAGTACTTC. Protein: CASSPQLGYEQYF.

Only a few counts were recorded for this clonotype. V and J are TRBV9 and TRBJ2-7; the match to TRBD2 covers 9 bases. The CDR3 is 15 residues long. The ends lost 4 bases at V and 5 bases at J; junction bases unmatched: 10. Germline values: CDR1 SGDLS, CDR2 YYNGEE. The CDR3 region is CASSPGSGGVNEQYF. DNA for the CDR3: TGTGCCAGCAGCCCTGGTAGCGGGGGTGTGAACGAGCAGTACTTC. Full variable domain (remainder filled in from reference TRBV9 and TRBJ2-7): DSGVTQTPKHLITATGQRVTLRCSPRSGDLSVYWYQQSLDQGLQFLIQYYNGEERAKGNILERFSAQQFPDLHSELNLSSLELGDSALYFCASSPGSGGVNEQYFGPGTRLTVT.

This clonotype was picked up many times. The rearrangement joins TRBV7-3 to TRBJ2-2; 15 positions match TRBD2. The trim removed 4 bases at V and 1 base at J, leaving 16 bases unmatched. CDR3 length: 22 residues. Germline CDR1 SGHTA, CDR2 FQGTGA. CDR3 sequence reads: CASSSRTSGGAVGQRNTGELFF. The DNA for the CDR3 is TGTGCCAGCAGCTCTCGGACTAGCGGGGGGGCTGTCGGGCAGCGGAACACCGGGGAGCTGTTTTTT.

This clonotype was recorded many times. The CDR3 nucleotides are TGTGCCAGCAGTTCTCTCGGCAATCAGCCCCAGCATTTT. This gives the protein CASSSLGNQPQHF. This chain links TRBV28 with TRBJ1-5; D is unclear. V was cut by 4 bases and J by 2 bases, with 6 bases left in between. CDR1 is MDHEN and CDR2 is SYDVKM in the germline V gene. The length of the CDR3 is 13 residues.

V and J are TRBV9 and TRBJ1-3, with D unresolved. Trimming cost V 0 bases and J 0 bases, with 16 bases left between them. From germline, CDR1 is SGDLS and CDR2 YYNGEE. The length of the CDR3 is 18 residues. The CDR3 spells CASSVAYGRQSSGNTIYF. The CDR3 coding sequence is TGTGCCAGCAGCGTAGCTTATGGCAGGCAAAGCTCTGGAAACACCATATATTTT.

The J gene is TRBJ2-5, the V gene TRBV3-1; D is possibly TRBD1 (6 bases). The CDR3 is 17 amino acids. Looked up from germline, CDR1 is LGHDT and CDR2 is YNNKEL (reference sequence). Trimming shortened V by 0 bases and J by 3 bases, and 17 bases separated the two germline ends. The CDR3 spells CASSQEGYRVEEETQYF. The CDR3 DNA sequence: TGTGCCAGCAGCCAAGAAGGATACAGGGTGGAGGAAGAGACCCAGTACTTC.

This clonotype was seen a few times. This chain connects TRBV5-1 to TRBJ2-7; D tentatively fits TRBD1 or TRBD2 (5 bases each). The CDR3 length is 14 residues. Trimming left V 5 bases short and J 1 base short, with 13 bases between. Germline V CDR1 and CDR2: SGHRS, YFSETQ. CDR3 DNA: TGCGCCAGCAGTAGGCAGGGAGCGTCCTACGAGCAGTACTTC. Translation gives CASSRQGASYEQYF.